This TCR beta chain was identified in a study of shared T cell receptors in the human thymus. The method was immunoSEQ multiplex PCR; TCRdb's version includes in-frame clones alone and lacks a portion of them. The sample records some 760,000 clones, 80% to 90% being singletons. V shed 3 bases and J 6 bases; nucleotides not matched to a gene: 11. The CDR3 is made up of 16 amino acids. Germline-derived CDR1 and CDR2 are LGHNT and FRNRAP. The same specimen was also included in a second study, on human thymus T cells. From that second work: From resections taken during corrective heart surgery, the thymus tissue was obtained. In thymic and blood repertoires alike, V and J usage looked biased. Unrelated individuals reportedly shared highly overlapping thymic TCR repertoires.

J is TRBJ1-2 and V is TRBV12-5; the match to TRBD1 covers 9 bases. The sample taken for sequencing was thymocytes. This clonotype was obtained from a girl younger than two with a congenital heart defect. DNA for the CDR3: TGTGCTAGTGGTTTAGAACCGGACAGGGGTGGAGATGGCTACACCTTC. It specifies CASGLEPDRGGDGYTF.